This entry features one TCR beta chain sequence. Its specificity is unknown. A much larger clone lies one base from this, so it may be a read error. The sample belongs to a study of breast tumors, draining lymph nodes, adjacent tissues. Axillary draining lymph nodes of breast cancer patients supplied the node samples. Using its own MiXCR run on the multiplex PCR reads, TCRdb lists one record per CDR3 protein. The sample carries approximately 150,000 distinct CDR3 sequences, around a third recorded once. Study findings and constraints: Tumor T cell lymph node origin was a supported hypothesis, not proven. Tumor TCR diversity was below lymph nodes but above nontumor tissue.

The CDR3 runs to 17 residues. Germline CDR1 reads SGHTA; CDR2 reads FQGNSA. The sample taken for sequencing was axillary lymph node tissue. The sequence derives from a female donor with breast cancer. Some clones in this sample may be carry-over from other donors' samples. The chain carries TRBV7-2 and TRBJ2-3; 13 positions agree with TRBD2. CDR3 amino acids: CASRSGTSGELTDPQYF. The CDR3 nucleotides read TGTGCCAGCAGATCGGGGACTAGCGGGGAGCTTACAGATCCGCAGTATTTT.